This T cell receptor beta chain is from a study of post-analysis software for immune sequencing data. Study details: Relapsing-remitting, secondary progressive and progressive-relapsing multiple sclerosis were all included among the disease courses. The study, taken as a whole, reports: Patients with multiple sclerosis recorded significantly lower normalized Chao1 diversity than controls, the study found. Five TRBV segments were more frequent in patients than controls; TRBV5-6, TRBV5-1 and TRBV20-1 belonged to this group. Pronounced co-clustering by F measure was evident among identically batched samples.

A remark on this clonotype: Its cognate antigen is unknown.

Sequencing libraries made from TCR beta cDNA carried unique molecular identifiers. Input of about 0.95 to 10 million T cells yielded 400,000 to 550,000 cDNA molecules. One entry per CDR3 protein results from TCRdb running MiXCR on the PCR reads. The table has some 370,000 distinct CDR3 sequences, approximately 38% seen once; the top ten hold around an eighth. With V trimmed by 6 bases and J by 6 bases, 14 bases remained unmatched. This CDR3 has 16 amino acids. What was sequenced was blood. The rearrangement joins TRBV12-3 or TRBV12-4 to TRBJ2-1, with 7 nucleotides matching TRBD2. This sequence was found in a girl between 5 and 17 years old with multiple sclerosis. The DNA of the CDR3 is TGTGCCAGCAGCCCCCGCCTTGGCGGGGGTGGCAATGAGCAGTTCTTC. This translates into CASSPRLGGGGNEQFF.